This entry features one T cell receptor (beta chain) sequence. Its specificity is unknown. The data stem from a study of cytomegalovirus exposure and HLA in healthy donors. About the research overall: An early release of data contained about 85 million unique TCRs, which came from HLA-typed donors.

The J segment lost 1 base and the V segment lost 0 bases, leaving 12 bases of the junction unmatched. The CDR3 consists of 18 residues. CDR1 GTSNPN and CDR2 SVGIG come from the germline V gene (reference sequence). PCR involved 60 Vbeta and 13 Jbeta primers. Clones were read by immunoSEQ multiplex PCR, and TCRdb kept only the in-frame ones, dropping some. There are roughly 120,000 clones in the sample; about 68% occur only once, and more than 8% lies in the top ten. Whole-study findings and limits: In vitro confirmation showed three CMV-associated chains to be CMV antigen specific.

The receptor comes from a middle-aged woman in good health and CMV-seropositive. Sequencing used PBMCs. The chain links TRBV30 to TRBJ2-1; TRBD2 matches at 7 bases. CDR3 loop: CAWSVPSGVPLSYNEQFF. The CDR3 nucleotides are TGTGCCTGGAGTGTACCCAGCGGGGTCCCCCTATCCTACAATGAGCAGTTCTTC.